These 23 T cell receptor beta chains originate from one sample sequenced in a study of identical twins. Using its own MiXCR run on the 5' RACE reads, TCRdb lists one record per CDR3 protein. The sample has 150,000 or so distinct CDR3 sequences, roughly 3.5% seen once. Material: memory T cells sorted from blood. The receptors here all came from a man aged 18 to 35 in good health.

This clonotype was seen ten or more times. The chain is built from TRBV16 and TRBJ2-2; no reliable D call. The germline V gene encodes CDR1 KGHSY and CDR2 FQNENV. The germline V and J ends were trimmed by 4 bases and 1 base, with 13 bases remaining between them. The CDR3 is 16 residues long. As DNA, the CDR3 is TGTGCCAGCAGCCGCTTGGGTGCGGTGAACACCGGGGAGCTGTTTTTT. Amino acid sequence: CASSRLGAVNTGELFF.

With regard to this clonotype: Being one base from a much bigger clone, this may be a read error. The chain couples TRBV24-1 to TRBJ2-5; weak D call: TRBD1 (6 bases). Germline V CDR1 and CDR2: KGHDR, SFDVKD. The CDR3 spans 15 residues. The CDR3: CATSDTGSGEETHYF. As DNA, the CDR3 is TGTGCCACCAGTGATACAGGGTCCGGAGAAGAGACCCACTACTTC.

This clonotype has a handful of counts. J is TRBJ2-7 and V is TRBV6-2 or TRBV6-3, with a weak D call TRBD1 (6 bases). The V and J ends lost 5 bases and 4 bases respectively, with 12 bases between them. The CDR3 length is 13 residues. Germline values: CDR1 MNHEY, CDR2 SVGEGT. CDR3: CASSQGTPYEQYF. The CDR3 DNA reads TGTGCCAGCAGTCAGGGGACGCCATACGAGCAGTACTTC.

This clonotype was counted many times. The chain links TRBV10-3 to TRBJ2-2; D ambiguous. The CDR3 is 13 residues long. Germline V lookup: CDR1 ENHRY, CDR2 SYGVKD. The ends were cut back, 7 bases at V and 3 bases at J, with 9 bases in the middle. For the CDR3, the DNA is TGTGCCATCAAGGGTTCGGACACCGGGGAGCTGTTTTTT. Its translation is CAIKGSDTGELFF.

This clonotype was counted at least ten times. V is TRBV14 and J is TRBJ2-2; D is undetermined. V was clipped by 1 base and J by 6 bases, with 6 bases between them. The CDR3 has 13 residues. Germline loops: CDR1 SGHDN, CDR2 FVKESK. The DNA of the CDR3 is TGTGCCAGCAGCCAAGTCGTAGCCGGGGAGCTGTTTTTT. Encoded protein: CASSQVVAGELFF.

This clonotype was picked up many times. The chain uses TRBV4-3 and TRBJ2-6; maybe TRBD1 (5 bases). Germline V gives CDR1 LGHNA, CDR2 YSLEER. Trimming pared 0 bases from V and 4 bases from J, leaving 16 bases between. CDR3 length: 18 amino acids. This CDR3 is CASSQEILKGEGANVLTF. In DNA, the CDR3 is TGCGCCAGCAGCCAAGAGATACTTAAAGGGGAAGGGGCCAACGTCCTGACTTTC.

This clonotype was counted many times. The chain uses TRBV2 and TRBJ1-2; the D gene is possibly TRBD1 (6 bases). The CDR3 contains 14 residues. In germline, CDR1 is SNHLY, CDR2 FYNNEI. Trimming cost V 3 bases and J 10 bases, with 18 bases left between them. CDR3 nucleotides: TGTGCCAGCAGTGATTATGGCCGGGGGCTCGACTACACCTTC. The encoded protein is CASSDYGRGLDYTF.

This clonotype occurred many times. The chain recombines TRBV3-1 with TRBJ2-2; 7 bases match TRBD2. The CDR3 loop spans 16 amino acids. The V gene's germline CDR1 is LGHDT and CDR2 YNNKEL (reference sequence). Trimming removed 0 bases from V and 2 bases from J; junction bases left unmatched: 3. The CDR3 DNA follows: TGTGCCAGCAGCCAAGATTGGGGGGGAAACACCGGGGAGCTGTTTTTT. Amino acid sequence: CASSQDWGGNTGELFF.

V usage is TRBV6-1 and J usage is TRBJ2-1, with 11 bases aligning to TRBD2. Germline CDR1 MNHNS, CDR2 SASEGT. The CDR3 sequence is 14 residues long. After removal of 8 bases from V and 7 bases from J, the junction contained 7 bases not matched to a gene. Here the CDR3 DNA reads TGTGCCAGCCCGGGACTAGCGGTTCGAAATGAGCAGTTCTTC. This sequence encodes CASPGLAVRNEQFF.

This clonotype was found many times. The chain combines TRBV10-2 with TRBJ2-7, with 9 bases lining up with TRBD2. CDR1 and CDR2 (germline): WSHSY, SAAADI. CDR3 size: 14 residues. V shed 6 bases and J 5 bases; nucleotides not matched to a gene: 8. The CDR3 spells CASRSAGGPHEQYF. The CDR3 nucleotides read TGCGCCAGCAGAAGCGCGGGAGGGCCCCACGAGCAGTACTTC.

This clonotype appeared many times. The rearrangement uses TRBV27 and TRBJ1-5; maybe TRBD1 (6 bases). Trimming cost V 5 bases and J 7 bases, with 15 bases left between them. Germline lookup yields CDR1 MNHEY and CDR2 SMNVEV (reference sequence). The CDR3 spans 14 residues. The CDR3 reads CASSPRQVRQPQHF. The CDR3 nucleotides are TGTGCCAGCAGTCCCCGACAGGTCCGGCAGCCCCAGCATTTT.

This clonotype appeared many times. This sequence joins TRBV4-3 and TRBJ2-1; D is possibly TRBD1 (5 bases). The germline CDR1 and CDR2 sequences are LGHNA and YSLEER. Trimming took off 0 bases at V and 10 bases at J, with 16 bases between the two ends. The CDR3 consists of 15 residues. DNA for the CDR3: TGCGCCAGCAGCCAAGAAAACCCAGGGCCCCTAGAGCAGTTCTTC. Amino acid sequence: CASSQENPGPLEQFF.

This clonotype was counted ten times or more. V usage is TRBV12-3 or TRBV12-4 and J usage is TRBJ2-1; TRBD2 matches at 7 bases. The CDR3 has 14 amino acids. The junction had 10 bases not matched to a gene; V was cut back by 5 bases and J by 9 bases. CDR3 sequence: CASSRPGLGLEQFF. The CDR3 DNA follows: TGTGCCAGCAGTCGCCCTGGACTAGGCCTTGAGCAGTTCTTC.

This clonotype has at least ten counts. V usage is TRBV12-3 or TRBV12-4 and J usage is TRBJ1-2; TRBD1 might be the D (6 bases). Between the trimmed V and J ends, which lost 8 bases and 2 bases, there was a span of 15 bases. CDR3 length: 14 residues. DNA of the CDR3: TGTGCCAGCTCCCCGACAGGAGCCAACTATGGCTACACCTTC. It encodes CASSPTGANYGYTF.

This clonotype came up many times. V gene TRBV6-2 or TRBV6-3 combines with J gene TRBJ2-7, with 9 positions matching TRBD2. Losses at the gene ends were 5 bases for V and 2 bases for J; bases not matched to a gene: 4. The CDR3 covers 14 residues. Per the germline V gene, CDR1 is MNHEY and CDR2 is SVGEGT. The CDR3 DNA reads TGTGCCAGCAGTACTAGCGGGTCTACCTACGAGCAGTACGTC. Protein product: CASSTSGSTYEQYV.

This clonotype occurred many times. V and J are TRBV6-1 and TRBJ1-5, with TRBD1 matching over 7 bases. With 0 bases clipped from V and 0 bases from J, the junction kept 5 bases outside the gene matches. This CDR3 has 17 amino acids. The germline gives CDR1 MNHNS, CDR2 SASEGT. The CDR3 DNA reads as TGTGCCAGCAGTGAAGCGCTGGGGACAGATAGCAATCAGCCCCAGCATTTT. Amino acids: CASSEALGTDSNQPQHF.

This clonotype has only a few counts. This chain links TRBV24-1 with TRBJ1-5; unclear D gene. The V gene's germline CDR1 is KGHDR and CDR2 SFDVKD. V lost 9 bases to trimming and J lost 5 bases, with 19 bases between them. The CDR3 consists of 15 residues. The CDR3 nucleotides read TGTGCCACCCGGAATGAGAGGGAAGGATATCAGCCCCAGCATTTT. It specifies CATRNEREGYQPQHF.

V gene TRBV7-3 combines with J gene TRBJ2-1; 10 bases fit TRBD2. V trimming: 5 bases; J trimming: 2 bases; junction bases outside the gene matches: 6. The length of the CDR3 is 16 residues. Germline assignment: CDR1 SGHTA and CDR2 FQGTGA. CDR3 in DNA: TGTGCCAGCAGCCGAGAACTAGCGGGGACCTACAATGAGCAGTTCTTC. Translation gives CASSRELAGTYNEQFF.

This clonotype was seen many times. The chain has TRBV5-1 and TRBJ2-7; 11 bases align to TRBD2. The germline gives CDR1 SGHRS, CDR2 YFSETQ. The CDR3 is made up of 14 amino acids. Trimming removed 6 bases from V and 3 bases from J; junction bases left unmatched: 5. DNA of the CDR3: TGCGCCAGCAAACTAGCGGGAGCCATCTACGAGCAGTACTTC. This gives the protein CASKLAGAIYEQYF.

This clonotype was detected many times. CDR3 sequence (DNA): TGTGCCAGCAGCTTATCGCGGGAGGGATACAATGAGCAGTTCTTC. Translating it yields CASSLSREGYNEQFF. This chain uses TRBV7-3 with TRBJ2-1; 9 nucleotides line up with TRBD2. CDR1 and CDR2 (germline): SGHTA, FQGTGA. The CDR3 runs to 15 residues. J gave up 4 bases and V 2 bases, and 3 bases lay outside the gene matches.

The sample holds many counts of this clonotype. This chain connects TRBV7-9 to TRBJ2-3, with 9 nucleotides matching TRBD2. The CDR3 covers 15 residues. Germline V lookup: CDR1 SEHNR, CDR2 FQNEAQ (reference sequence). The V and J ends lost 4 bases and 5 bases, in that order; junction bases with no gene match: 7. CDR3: CASSWDSGRLDTQYF. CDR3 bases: TGTGCCAGCAGCTGGGATAGCGGGAGACTAGATACGCAGTATTTT.

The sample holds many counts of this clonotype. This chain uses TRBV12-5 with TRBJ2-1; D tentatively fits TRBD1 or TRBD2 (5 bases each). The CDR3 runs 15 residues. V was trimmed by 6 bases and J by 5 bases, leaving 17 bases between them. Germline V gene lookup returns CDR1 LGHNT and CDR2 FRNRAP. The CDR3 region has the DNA TGTGCTAGTGGGCCTAGCCTGGGACCTAACAATGAGCAGTTCTTC. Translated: CASGPSLGPNNEQFF. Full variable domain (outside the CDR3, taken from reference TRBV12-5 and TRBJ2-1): DARVTQTPRHKVTEMGQEVTMRCQPILGHNTVFWYRQTMMQGLELLAYFRNRAPLDDSGMPKDRFSAEMPDATLATLKIQPSEPRDSAVYFCASGPSLGPNNEQFFGPGTRLTVL.

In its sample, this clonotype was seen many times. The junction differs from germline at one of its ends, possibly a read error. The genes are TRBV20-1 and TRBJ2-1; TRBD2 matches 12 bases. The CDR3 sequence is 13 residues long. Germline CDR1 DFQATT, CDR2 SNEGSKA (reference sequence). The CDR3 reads CSAGTSGYIEQFF. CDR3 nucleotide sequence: TGCAGTGCCGGGACTAGCGGGTACATTGAGCAGTTCTTC.